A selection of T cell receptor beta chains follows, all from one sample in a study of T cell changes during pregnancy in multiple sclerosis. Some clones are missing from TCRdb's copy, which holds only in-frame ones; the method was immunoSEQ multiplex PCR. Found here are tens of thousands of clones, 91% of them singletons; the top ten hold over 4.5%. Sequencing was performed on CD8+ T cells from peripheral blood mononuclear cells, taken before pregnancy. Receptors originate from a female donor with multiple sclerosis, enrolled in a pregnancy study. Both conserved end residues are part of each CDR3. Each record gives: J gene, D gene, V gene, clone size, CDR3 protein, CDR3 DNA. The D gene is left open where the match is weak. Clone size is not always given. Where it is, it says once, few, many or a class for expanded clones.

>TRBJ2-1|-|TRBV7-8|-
CASSLAGEQFF
TGTGCCAGCAGCTTGGCGGGTGAGCAGTTCTTC
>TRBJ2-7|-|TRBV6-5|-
CAARGSSYEQYF
TGTGCCGCCCGGGGGAGCTCCTACGAGCAGTACTTC
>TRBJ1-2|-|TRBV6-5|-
CASTQNWGDNYGYTF
TGTGCCAGCACCCAAAACTGGGGGGATAACTATGGCTACACCTTC
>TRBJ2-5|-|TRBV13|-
CASNYRAQETQYF
TGTGCCAGCAACTACAGGGCCCAAGAGACCCAGTACTTC
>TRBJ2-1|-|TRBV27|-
CASSLSIERDFYNEQFF
TGTGCCAGCAGTTTATCGATTGAAAGGGACTTCTACAATGAGCAGTTCTTC
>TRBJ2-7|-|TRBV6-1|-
CASRWRGYEQYF
TGTGCCAGCAGATGGAGGGGCTACGAGCAGTACTTC
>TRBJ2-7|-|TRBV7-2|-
CASSLESGEQYF
TGTGCCAGCAGCTTAGAGTCGGGGGAGCAGTACTTC
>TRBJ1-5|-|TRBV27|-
CASSFGTNQPQHF
TGTGCCAGCAGTTTTGGGACAAATCAGCCCCAGCATTTT
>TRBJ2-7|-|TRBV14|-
CASSPYSYYEQYF
TGTGCCAGCAGCCCCTACTCATACTACGAGCAGTACTTC
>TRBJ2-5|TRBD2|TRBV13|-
CASSLEPAGDQETQYF
TGTGCCAGCAGCTTAGAGCCAGCGGGGGACCAAGAGACCCAGTACTTC
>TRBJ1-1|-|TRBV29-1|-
CSVERGDNEAFF
TGCAGCGTTGAACGGGGGGATAATGAAGCTTTCTTT
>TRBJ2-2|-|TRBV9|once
CGSGERITGELFF
TGTGGGTCAGGGGAGAGGATCACCGGGGAGCTGTTTTTT
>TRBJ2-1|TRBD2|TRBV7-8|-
CASRLAGADSYNEQFF
TGTGCCAGCAGACTAGCGGGGGCTGACTCCTACAATGAGCAGTTCTTC
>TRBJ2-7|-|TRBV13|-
CASSFGSGTYEQYF
TGTGCCAGCAGCTTTGGCAGTGGCACCTACGAGCAGTACTTC
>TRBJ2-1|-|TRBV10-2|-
CASSEQGAGFF
TGCGCCAGCAGTGAACAGGGCGCGGGGTTCTTC
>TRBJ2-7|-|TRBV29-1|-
CPRPRASYEQYF
TGTCCTCGTCCCAGGGCAAGTTACGAGCAGTACTTC
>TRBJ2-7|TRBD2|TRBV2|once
CASKLLAGGDEQYF
TGTGCCAGCAAGCTACTAGCGGGGGGGGATGAGCAGTACTTC
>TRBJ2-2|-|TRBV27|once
CASSLGTNTGELFF
TGTGCCAGCAGTTTAGGCACAAACACCGGGGAGCTGTTTTTT
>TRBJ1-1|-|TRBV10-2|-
CASSEFTGARTEAFF
TGCGCCAGCAGTGAGTTTACTGGGGCACGTACTGAAGCTTTCTTT
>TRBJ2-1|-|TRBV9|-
CASSPAAGLLNEQFF
TGTGCCAGCAGCCCAGCTGCGGGTCTGCTTAATGAGCAGTTCTTC
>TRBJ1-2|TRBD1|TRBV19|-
CASSPGQANYGYTF
TGTGCCAGTAGTCCCGGACAGGCAAACTATGGCTACACCTTC
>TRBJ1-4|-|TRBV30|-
CATHAATNEKLFF
TGTGCGACCCACGCGGCAACTAATGAAAAACTGTTTTTT